This TCR beta chain originates from a study of breast tumors, draining lymph nodes, adjacent tissues. MiXCR, run by TCRdb on the multiplex PCR reads, gives a single entry per CDR3 protein. The sample contains 200,000 to 300,000 distinct CDR3 sequences, around 31% of which appear only once. This clonotype was counted between two and nine times. The antigen remains undetermined. Study-level points and caveats: Data fit most tumor T cells coming from lymph node, expanding in tumor. Luminal-like breast cancer showed significantly higher tumor–nontumor repertoire similarity than basal-like.

Axillary draining lymph nodes of breast cancer patients supplied the node samples. Germline CDR1 reads GTSNPN; CDR2 reads SVGIG (reference sequence). V was cut by 0 bases and J by 5 bases, with 11 bases left in between. This CDR3 spans 13 amino acids. Sequenced input: axillary lymph node tissue. This TCR was recovered from a female donor with breast cancer. Some clones in this sample may be carry-over from other donors' samples. The J gene is TRBJ2-7, the V gene TRBV30, with unresolved D. The CDR3, as DNA: TGTGCCTGGAGTGTTCGGATAGTTAACGAGCAGTACTTC. Amino acid sequence: CAWSVRIVNEQYF. The entire variable domain, with the rest obtained from reference TRBV30 and TRBJ2-7, is as follows: SQTIHQWPATLVQPVGSPLSLECTVEGTSNPNLYWYRQAAGRGLQLLFYSVGIGQISSEVPQNLSASRPQDRQFILSSKKLLLSDSGFYLCAWSVRIVNEQYFGPGTRLTVT.